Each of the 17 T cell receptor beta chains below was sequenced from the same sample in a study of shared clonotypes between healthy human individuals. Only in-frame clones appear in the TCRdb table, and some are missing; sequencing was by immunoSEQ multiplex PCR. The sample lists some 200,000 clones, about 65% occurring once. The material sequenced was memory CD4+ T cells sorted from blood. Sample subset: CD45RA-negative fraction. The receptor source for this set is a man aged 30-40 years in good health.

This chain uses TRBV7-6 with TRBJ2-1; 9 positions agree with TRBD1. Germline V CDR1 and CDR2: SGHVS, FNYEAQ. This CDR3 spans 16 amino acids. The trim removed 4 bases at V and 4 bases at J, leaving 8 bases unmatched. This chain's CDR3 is CASSSLPGQGYNEQFF. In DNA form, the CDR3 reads TGTGCCAGCAGCTCACTCCCGGGACAGGGTTACAATGAGCAGTTCTTC.

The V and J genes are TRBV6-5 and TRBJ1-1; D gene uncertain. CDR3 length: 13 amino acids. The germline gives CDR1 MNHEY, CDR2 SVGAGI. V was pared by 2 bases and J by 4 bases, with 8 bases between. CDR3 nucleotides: TGTGCCAGCAGTTACACGGGCGCCACTGAAGCTTTCTTT. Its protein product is CASSYTGATEAFF.

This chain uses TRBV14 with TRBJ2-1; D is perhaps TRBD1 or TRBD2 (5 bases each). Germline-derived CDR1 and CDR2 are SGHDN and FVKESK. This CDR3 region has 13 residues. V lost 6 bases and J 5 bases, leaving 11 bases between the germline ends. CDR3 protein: CASRRGVNNEQFF. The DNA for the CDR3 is TGTGCCAGCAGAAGGGGAGTTAACAATGAGCAGTTCTTC.

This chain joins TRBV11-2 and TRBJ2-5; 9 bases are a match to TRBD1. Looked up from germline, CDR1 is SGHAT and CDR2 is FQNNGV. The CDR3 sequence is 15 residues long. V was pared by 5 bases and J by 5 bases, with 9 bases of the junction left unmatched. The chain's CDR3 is CASSRRGQGWETQYF. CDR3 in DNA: TGTGCCAGCAGCCGAAGGGGACAGGGATGGGAGACCCAGTACTTC.

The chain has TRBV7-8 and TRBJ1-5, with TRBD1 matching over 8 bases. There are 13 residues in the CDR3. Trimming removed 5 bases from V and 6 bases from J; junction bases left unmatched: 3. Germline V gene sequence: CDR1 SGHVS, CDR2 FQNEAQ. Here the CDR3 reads CASSADRGQPQHF. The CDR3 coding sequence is TGTGCCAGCAGCGCCGACAGGGGTCAGCCCCAGCATTTT. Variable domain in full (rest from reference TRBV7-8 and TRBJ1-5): GAGVSQSPRYKVAKRGQDVALRCDPISGHVSLFWYQQALGQGPEFLTYFQNEAQLDKSGLPSDRFFAERPEGSVSTLKIQRTQQEDSAVYLCASSADRGQPQHFGDGTRLSIL.

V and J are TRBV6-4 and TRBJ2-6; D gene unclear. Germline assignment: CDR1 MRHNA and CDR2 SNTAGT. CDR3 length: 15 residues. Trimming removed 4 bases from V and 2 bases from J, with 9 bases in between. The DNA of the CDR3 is TGTGCCAGCAGTGTCTCAGGCGCTGGGGCCAACGTCCTGACTTTC. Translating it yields CASSVSGAGANVLTF.

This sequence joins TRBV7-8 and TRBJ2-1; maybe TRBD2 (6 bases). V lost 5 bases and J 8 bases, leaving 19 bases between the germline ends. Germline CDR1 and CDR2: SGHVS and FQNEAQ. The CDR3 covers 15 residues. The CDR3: CASSRGRLWMDEQFF. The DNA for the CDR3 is TGTGCCAGCAGCCGGGGGAGACTCTGGATGGATGAGCAGTTCTTC. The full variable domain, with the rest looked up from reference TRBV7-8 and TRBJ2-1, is GAGVSQSPRYKVAKRGQDVALRCDPISGHVSLFWYQQALGQGPEFLTYFQNEAQLDKSGLPSDRFFAERPEGSVSTLKIQRTQQEDSAVYLCASSRGRLWMDEQFFGPGTRLTVL.

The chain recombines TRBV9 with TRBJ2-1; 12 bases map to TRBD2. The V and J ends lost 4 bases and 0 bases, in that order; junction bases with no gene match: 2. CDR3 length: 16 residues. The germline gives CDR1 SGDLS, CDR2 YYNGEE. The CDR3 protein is CASSRGLAGSYNEQFF. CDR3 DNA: TGTGCCAGCAGCCGGGGACTAGCGGGCTCCTACAATGAGCAGTTCTTC.

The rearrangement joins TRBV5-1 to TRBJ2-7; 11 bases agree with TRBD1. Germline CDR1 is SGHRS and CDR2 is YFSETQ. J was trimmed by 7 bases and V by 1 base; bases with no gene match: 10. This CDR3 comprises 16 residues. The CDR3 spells CASSLTAGQGAKEQYF. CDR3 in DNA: TGCGCCAGCAGCTTGACAGCCGGACAGGGGGCGAAAGAGCAGTACTTC.

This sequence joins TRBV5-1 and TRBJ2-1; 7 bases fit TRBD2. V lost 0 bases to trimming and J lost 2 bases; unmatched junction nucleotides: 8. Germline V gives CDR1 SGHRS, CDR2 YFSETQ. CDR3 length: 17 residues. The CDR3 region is CASSLAVRLAAYNEQFF. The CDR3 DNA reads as TGCGCCAGCAGCTTGGCGGTTCGGCTAGCGGCCTACAATGAGCAGTTCTTC.

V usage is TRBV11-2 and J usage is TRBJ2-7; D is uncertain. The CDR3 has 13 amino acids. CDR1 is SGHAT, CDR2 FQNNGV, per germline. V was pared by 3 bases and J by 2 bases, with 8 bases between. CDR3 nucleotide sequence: TGTGCCAGCAGCTTGTTTTCTGCCTACGAGCAGTACTTC. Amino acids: CASSLFSAYEQYF.

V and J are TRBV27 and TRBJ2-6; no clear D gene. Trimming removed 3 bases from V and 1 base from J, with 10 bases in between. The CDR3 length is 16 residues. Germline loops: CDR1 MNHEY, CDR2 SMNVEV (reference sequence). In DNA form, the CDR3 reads TGTGCCAGCAGTTTCAGGTTTGTTTCTGGGGCCAACGTCCTGACTTTC. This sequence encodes CASSFRFVSGANVLTF.

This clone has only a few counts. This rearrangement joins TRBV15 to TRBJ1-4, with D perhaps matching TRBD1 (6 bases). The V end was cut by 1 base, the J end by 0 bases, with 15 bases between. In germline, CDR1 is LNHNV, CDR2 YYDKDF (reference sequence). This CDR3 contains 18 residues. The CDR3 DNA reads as TGTGCCACCAGCAGAGGGGAACAGGGAGCGTCAACTAATGAAAAACTGTTTTTT. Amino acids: CATSRGEQGASTNEKLFF.

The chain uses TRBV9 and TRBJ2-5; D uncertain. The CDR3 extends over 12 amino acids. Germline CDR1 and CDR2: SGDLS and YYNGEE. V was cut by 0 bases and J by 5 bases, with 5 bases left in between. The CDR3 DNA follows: TGTGCCAGCAGCGTAGATATGGAGACCCAGTACTTC. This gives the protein CASSVDMETQYF.

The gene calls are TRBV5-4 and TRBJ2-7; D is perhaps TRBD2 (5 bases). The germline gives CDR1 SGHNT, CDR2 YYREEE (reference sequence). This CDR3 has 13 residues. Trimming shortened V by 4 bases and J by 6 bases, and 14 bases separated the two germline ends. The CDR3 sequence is CASSAGSLTEQYF. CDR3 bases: TGTGCCAGCAGCGCGGGTTCTCTGACCGAGCAGTACTTC.

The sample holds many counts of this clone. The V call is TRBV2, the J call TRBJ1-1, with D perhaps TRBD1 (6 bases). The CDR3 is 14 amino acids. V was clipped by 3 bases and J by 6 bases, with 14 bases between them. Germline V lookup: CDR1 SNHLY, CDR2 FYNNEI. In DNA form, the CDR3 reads TGTGCCAGCAGTGACCGGGACATCGCTCCTGAAGCTTTCTTT. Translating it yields CASSDRDIAPEAFF.

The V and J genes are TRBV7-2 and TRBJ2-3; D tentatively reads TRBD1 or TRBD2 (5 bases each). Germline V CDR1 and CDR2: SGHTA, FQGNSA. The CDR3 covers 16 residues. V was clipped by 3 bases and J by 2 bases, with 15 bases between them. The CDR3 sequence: CASSFGTGVFTDTQYF. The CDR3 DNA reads TGTGCCAGCAGCTTCGGGACCGGGGTCTTCACAGATACGCAGTATTTT.